Below are 10 T cell receptor beta chains sequenced from a single sample in a study of blood T cell repertoires in COVID-19. Sequenced by immunoSEQ multiplex PCR; TCRdb stores in-frame clones only, minus some. The table has under 150,000 clones, about 83% seen once. Sequenced: peripheral blood. These receptors were obtained from a man aged 40-49 years with active or convalescent COVID-19.

The genes are TRBV2 and TRBJ1-4; D might be TRBD1 (6 bases). V lost 4 bases, J lost 8 bases, and 14 bases lay in between. The CDR3 extends over 14 amino acids. Germline V CDR1 and CDR2: SNHLY, FYNNEI. The CDR3 coding sequence is TGTGCCAGCAGTGGGTACGCAGGGGTGGAAAAACTGTTTTTT. Its protein product is CASSGYAGVEKLFF.

V is TRBV5-5 and J is TRBJ2-1, with 14 bases fitting TRBD2. Germline-derived CDR1 and CDR2 are SGHKS and YYEKEE (reference sequence). The CDR3 sequence is 17 residues long. The ends lost 2 bases at V and 10 bases at J; junction bases unmatched: 11. The CDR3 DNA follows: TGTGCCAGCAGCTTCTCGCGGACTAGCGGGGGGAACGGGGAGCAGTTCTTC. Translation: CASSFSRTSGGNGEQFF.

The rearrangement joins TRBV7-2 to TRBJ2-2; D perhaps matches TRBD2 (6 bases). There are 17 residues in the CDR3. Trimming took 2 bases from V and 0 from J, leaving 13 bases between them. The germline CDR1 and CDR2 sequences are SGHTA and FQGNSA. This CDR3 is CASSLISWTTNTGELFF. CDR3 nucleotides: TGTGCCAGCAGCTTAATTAGTTGGACTACGAACACCGGGGAGCTGTTTTTT. Full variable domain (rest looked up from reference TRBV7-2 and TRBJ2-2): GAGVSQSPSNKVTEKGKDVELRCDPISGHTALYWYRQSLGQGLEFLIYFQGNSAPDKSGLPSDRFSAERTGGSVSTLTIQRTQQEDSAVYLCASSLISWTTNTGELFFGEGSRLTVL.

The rearrangement links TRBV5-1 to TRBJ2-3, with 11 bases identical to TRBD2. The CDR3 covers 14 residues. J lost 4 bases, V lost 7 bases, and 5 bases had no gene match. Germline CDR1 is SGHRS and CDR2 is YFSETQ. CDR3: CASFPSGGSDTQYF. CDR3 coding DNA: TGCGCCAGCTTTCCTAGCGGGGGGTCAGATACGCAGTATTTT.

The V gene is TRBV29-1, the J gene TRBJ2-6; TRBD1 matches 8 bases. Trimming cost V 6 bases and J 0 bases; bases outside gene matches: 13. The CDR3 consists of 18 residues. The germline V gene encodes CDR1 SQVTM and CDR2 ANQGSEA. The chain's CDR3 is CSVAYPTGVSSGANVLTF. The CDR3 DNA sequence: TGCAGCGTCGCCTACCCGACAGGGGTAAGCTCTGGGGCCAACGTCCTGACTTTC.

The chain combines TRBV25-1 with TRBJ2-7, with D perhaps matching TRBD1 (6 bases). Trimming took 2 bases from V and 2 from J, leaving 10 bases between them. The length of the CDR3 is 14 residues. CDR1 and CDR2 from the germline V gene are MGHDK and SYGVNS. For the CDR3, the DNA is TGTGCCAGCAGTGAAACAGGGTACACCTACGAGCAGTACTTC. This codes for CASSETGYTYEQYF.

The rearrangement joins TRBV11-2 to TRBJ2-7; D uncertain. Trimming removed 3 bases from V and 5 bases from J, with 5 bases in between. The CDR3 has 11 residues. Germline V lookup: CDR1 SGHAT, CDR2 FQNNGV. CDR3 DNA sequence: TGTGCCAGCAGCTTTAGCAACGAGCAGTACTTC. Translated: CASSFSNEQYF.

This clone was seen a handful of times. This chain uses TRBV7-9 with TRBJ1-2; no definite D call. The V and J ends lost 1 base and 4 bases respectively, with 10 bases between them. This CDR3 is 14 amino acids long. In germline, CDR1 is SEHNR, CDR2 FQNEAQ (reference sequence). In DNA form, the CDR3 reads TGTGCCAGCAGCTTAGGCGGGTCCGGCTATGGCTACACCTTC. Residues: CASSLGGSGYGYTF. The full variable domain, with the rest looked up from reference TRBV7-9 and TRBJ1-2, is DTGVSQNPRHKITKRGQNVTFRCDPISEHNRLYWYRQTLGQGPEFLTYFQNEAQLEKSRLLSDRFSAERPKGSFSTLEIQRTEQGDSAMYLCASSLGGSGYGYTFGSGTRLTVV.

V gene TRBV7-2 combines with J gene TRBJ1-1, with TRBD1 matching 7 bases. Germline V lookup: CDR1 SGHTA, CDR2 FQGNSA. The V gene end was trimmed by 7 bases and the J gene end by 1 base; junction bases not matched to a gene: 9. The CDR3 has 15 amino acids. CDR3: CASTLQGLPNTEAFF. For the CDR3, the DNA is TGTGCCAGCACCCTACAGGGGCTACCGAACACTGAAGCTTTCTTT. Complete variable domain (other parts from reference TRBV7-2 and TRBJ1-1): GAGVSQSPSNKVTEKGKDVELRCDPISGHTALYWYRQSLGQGLEFLIYFQGNSAPDKSGLPSDRFSAERTGGSVSTLTIQRTQQEDSAVYLCASTLQGLPNTEAFFGQGTRLTVV.

This chain links TRBV12-3 or TRBV12-4 with TRBJ2-4; D might be TRBD1 (5 bases). The CDR3 contains 13 residues. Trimming shortened V by 6 bases and J by 9 bases, and 15 bases separated the two germline ends. Here the CDR3 reads CASRDTGYGIQYF. The DNA of the CDR3 is TGTGCCAGCAGAGACACAGGATACGGCATTCAGTACTTC.